The sequence of this T cell receptor (beta chain) was determined in a study of blood T cell repertoires in COVID-19. Across the whole study: Sample material is recorded as cDNA or gDNA derived from T cells, B-cell-depleted T cells, or PBMCs.

Original data processing: By means of reference gene primer amplification, nucleated cell counts were estimated. Profiled with immunoSEQ multiplex PCR; TCRdb holds only in-frame clones, not every one. V, J and clone size derive from that table, while D and trimming were established from the DNA sequence. This repertoire shows roughly 100,000 clones, approximately 77% found once; its top ten account for just under 10%. J lost 1 base, V lost 4 bases, and 2 bases had no gene match. Germline V gene lookup returns CDR1 KGHSH and CDR2 LQKENI. The CDR3 is 15 residues long. Sequencing was performed on peripheral blood. V is TRBV18 and J is TRBJ1-5, with TRBD1 identical over 9 bases. The origin of this receptor is a woman older than 75 with acute or convalescent COVID-19. CDR3 coding DNA: TGTGCCAGCTCACAAGGACAGGGGAGCAATCAGCCCCAGCATTTT. Translating gives CASSQGQGSNQPQHF.